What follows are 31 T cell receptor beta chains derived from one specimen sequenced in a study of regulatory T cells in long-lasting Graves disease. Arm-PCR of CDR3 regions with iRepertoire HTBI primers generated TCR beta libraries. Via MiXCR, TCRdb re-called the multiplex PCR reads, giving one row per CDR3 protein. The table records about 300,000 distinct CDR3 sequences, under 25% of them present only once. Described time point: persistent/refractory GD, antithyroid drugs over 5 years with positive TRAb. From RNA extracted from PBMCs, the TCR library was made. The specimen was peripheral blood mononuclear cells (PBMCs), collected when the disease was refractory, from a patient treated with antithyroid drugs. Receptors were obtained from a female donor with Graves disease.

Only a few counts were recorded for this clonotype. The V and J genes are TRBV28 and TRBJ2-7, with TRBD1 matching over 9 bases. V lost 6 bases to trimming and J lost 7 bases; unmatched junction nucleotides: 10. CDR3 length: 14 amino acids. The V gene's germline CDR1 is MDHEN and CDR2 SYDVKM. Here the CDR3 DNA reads TGTGCCAGCAGCCCGATCCTGACAGGGGGAGAGCAGTACTTC. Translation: CASSPILTGGEQYF.

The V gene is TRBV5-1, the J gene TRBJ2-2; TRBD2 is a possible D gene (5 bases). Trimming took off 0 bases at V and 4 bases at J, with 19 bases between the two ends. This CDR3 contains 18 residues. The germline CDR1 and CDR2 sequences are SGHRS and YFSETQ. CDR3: CASSLGASGGFGTGELFF. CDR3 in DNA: TGCGCCAGCAGCTTGGGAGCCTCGGGCGGGTTCGGCACCGGGGAGCTGTTTTTT.

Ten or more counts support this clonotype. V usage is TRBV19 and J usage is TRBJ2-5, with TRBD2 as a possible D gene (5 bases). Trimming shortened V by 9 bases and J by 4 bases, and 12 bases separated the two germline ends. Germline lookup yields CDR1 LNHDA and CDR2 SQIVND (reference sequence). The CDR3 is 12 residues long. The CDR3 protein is CASSRRGETQYF. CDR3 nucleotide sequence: TGTGCCAGCTCACGCCGGGGAGAGACCCAGTACTTC.

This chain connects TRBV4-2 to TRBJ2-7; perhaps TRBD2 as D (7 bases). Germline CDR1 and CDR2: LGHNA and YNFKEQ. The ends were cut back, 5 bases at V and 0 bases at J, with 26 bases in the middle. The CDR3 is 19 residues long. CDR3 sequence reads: CASSSRGGIGRTISYEQYF. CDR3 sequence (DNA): TGTGCCAGCAGCTCACGAGGGGGTATCGGGAGGACCATCTCCTACGAGCAGTACTTC.

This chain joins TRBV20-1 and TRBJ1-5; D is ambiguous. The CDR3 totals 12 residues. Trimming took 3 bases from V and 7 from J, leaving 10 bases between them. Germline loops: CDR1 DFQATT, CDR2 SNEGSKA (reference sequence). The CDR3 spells CSASPNHQPQHF. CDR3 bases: TGCAGTGCTAGCCCAAATCACCAGCCCCAGCATTTT.

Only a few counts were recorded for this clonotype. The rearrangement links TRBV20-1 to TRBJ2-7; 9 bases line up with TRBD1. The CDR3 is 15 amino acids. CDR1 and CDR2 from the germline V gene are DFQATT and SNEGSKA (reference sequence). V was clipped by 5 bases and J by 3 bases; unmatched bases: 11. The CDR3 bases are TGCAGTGCTCTCCACCCCGGGACAGGGATCTACGAGCAGTACTTC. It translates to CSALHPGTGIYEQYF.

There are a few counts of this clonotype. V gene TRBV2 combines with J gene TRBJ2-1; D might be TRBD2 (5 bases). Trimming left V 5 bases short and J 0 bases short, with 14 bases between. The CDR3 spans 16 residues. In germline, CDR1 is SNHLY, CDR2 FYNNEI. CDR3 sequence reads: CASSTTTRVSYNEQFF. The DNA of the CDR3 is TGTGCCAGCAGTACAACCACTAGGGTCTCCTACAATGAGCAGTTCTTC.

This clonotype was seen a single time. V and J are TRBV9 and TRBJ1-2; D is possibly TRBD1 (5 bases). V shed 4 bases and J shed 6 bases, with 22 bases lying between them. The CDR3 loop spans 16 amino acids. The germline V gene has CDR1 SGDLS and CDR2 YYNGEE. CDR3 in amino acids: CASSQDRGGGLDGYTF. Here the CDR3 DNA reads TGTGCCAGCAGCCAAGACCGGGGGGGGGGACTCGATGGCTACACCTTC.

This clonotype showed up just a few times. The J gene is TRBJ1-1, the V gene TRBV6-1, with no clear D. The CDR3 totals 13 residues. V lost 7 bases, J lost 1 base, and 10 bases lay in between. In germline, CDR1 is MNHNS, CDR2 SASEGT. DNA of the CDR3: TGTGCCAGCACCCTAACAGAGAACACTGAAGCTTTCTTT. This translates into CASTLTENTEAFF.

This CDR3 reads CASSDTSGVENEQFF. For the CDR3, the DNA is TGTGCCAGCAGTGATACTAGCGGAGTGGAAAATGAGCAGTTCTTC. This chain connects TRBV2 to TRBJ2-1; the match to TRBD2 covers 8 bases. This CDR3 is 15 amino acids long. The V segment lost 3 bases and the J segment 7 bases; nucleotides outside the gene matches: 8. The germline gives CDR1 SNHLY, CDR2 FYNNEI.

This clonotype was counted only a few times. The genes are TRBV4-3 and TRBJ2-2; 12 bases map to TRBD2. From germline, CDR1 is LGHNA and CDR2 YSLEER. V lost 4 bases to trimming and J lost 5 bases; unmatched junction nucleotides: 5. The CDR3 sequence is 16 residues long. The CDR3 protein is CASSRTSGTGTGELFF. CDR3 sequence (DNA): TGCGCCAGCAGCCGGACTAGCGGGACGGGTACCGGGGAGCTGTTTTTT.

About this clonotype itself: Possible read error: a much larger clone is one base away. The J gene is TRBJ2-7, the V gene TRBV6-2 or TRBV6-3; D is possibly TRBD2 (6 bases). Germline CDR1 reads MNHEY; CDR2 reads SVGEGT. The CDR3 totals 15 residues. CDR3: CASSRGPKRGDERYF. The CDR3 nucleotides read TGTGCCAGCAGTCGTGGACCTAAGCGCGGGGACGAGCGGTACTTC.

DNA for the CDR3: TGTGCCAGCGGGCCTGGGGTGGCCAGCGGTGAAGCTTTCTTT. Translating it yields CASGPGVASGEAFF. The chain employs TRBV7-2 and TRBJ1-1; D unclear. The V gene's germline CDR1 is SGHTA and CDR2 FQGNSA. V lost 8 bases and J 7 bases, leaving 20 bases between the germline ends. The CDR3 extends over 14 amino acids.

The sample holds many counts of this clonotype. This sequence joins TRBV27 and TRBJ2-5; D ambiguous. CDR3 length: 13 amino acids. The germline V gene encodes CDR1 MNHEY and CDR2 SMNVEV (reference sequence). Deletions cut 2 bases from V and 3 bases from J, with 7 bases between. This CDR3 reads CASSLTVKETQYF. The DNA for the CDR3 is TGTGCCAGCAGTTTAACAGTTAAAGAGACCCAGTACTTC.

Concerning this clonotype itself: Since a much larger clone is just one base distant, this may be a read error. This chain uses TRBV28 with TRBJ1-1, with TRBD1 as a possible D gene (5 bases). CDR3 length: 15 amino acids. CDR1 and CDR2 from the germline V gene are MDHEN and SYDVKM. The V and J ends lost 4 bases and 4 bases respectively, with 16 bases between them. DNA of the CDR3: TGTGCCAGCAGTTCTCAGCCCGGGGCGTCCACTGAAGCTTTCTTT. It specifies CASSSQPGASTEAFF.

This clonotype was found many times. This CDR3 reads CASSPTDRATGELFF. The DNA for the CDR3 is TGTGCCAGCAGTCCCACCGACAGGGCCACCGGGGAGCTGTTTTTT. This sequence joins TRBV12-3 or TRBV12-4 and TRBJ2-2, with 7 bases identical to TRBD1. V was clipped by 5 bases and J by 4 bases; unmatched bases: 7. There are 15 residues in the CDR3.

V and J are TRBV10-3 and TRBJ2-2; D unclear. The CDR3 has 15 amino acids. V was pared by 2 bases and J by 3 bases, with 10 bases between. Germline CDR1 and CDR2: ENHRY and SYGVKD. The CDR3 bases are TGTGCCATCAGTGAGCCAGACGGTTACACCGGGGAGCTGTTTTTT. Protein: CAISEPDGYTGELFF.

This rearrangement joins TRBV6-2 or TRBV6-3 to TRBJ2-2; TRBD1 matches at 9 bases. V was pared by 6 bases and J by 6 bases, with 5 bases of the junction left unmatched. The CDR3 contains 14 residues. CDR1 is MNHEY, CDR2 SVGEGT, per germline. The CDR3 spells CASRRTGDAGELFF. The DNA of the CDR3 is TGTGCCAGCAGGCGGACAGGGGACGCCGGGGAGCTGTTTTTT.

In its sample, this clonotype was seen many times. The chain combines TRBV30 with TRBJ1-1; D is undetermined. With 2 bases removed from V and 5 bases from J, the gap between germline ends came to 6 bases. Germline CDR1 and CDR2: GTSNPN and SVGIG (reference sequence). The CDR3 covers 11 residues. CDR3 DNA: TGTGCCTGGAGTAAGGGTACTGAAGCTTTCTTT. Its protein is CAWSKGTEAFF.

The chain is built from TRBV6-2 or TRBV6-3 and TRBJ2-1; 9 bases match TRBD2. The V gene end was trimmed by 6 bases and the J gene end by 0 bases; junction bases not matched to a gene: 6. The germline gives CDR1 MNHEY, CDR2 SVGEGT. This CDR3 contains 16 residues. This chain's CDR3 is CASRTSGLSSYNEQFF. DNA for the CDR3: TGTGCCAGCAGGACTAGCGGATTAAGCTCCTACAATGAGCAGTTCTTC.

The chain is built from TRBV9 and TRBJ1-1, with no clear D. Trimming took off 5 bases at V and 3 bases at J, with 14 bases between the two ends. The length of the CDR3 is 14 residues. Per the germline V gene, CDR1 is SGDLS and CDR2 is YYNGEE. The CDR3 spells CASSKGAVDTEAFF. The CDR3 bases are TGTGCCAGCAGTAAGGGCGCGGTGGACACTGAAGCTTTCTTT.

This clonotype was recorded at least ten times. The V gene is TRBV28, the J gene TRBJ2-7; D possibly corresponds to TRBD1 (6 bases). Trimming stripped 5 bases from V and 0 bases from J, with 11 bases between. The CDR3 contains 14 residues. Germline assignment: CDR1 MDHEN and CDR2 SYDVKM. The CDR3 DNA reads TGTGCCAGCAGTACAGGGCTTAGCTCCTACGAGCAGTACTTC. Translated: CASSTGLSSYEQYF.

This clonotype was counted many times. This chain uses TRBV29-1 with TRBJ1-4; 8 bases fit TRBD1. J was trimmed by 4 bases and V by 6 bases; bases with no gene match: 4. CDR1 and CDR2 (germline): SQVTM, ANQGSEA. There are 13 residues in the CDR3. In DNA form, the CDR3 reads TGCAGCGTCTCGACAGGGGTTAATGAAAAACTGTTTTTT. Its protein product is CSVSTGVNEKLFF.

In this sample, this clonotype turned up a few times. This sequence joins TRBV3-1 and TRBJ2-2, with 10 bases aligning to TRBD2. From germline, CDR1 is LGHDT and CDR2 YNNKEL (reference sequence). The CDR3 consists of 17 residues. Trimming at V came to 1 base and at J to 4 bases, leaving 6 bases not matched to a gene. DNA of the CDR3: TGTGCCAGCAGCCAAGGAATAGGACTAGCGGTCACCGGGGAGCTGTTTTTT. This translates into CASSQGIGLAVTGELFF.

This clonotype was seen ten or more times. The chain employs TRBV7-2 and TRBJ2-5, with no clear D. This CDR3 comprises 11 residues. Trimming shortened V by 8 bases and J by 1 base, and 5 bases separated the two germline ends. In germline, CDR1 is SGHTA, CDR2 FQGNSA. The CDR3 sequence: CASRLQETQYF. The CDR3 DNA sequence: TGTGCCAGCCGCCTCCAAGAGACCCAGTACTTC.

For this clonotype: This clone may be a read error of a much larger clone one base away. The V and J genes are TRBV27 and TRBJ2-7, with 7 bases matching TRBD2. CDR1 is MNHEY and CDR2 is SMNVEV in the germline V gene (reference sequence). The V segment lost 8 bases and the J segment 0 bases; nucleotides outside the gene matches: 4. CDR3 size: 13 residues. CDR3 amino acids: CASGPSGSYEQYF. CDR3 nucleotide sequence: TGTGCCAGCGGCCCTAGCGGCTCCTACGAGCAGTACTTC.

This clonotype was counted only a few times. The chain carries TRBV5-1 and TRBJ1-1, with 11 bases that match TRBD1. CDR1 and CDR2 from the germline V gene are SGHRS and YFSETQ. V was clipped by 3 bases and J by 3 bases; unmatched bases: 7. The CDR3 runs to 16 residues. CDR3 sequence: CASSSTGQGAHTEAFF. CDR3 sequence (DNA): TGCGCCAGCAGCTCGACTGGACAGGGGGCACACACTGAAGCTTTCTTT.

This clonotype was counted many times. CDR3 sequence reads: CASSLQGAYSNQPQHF. The CDR3 region has the DNA TGTGCCAGCAGTTTACAGGGGGCGTATAGCAATCAGCCCCAGCATTTT. V is TRBV28 and J is TRBJ1-5, with 8 positions matching TRBD1. V was clipped by 2 bases and J by 0 bases; unmatched bases: 3. The CDR3 runs to 16 residues. CDR1 is MDHEN, CDR2 SYDVKM, per germline.

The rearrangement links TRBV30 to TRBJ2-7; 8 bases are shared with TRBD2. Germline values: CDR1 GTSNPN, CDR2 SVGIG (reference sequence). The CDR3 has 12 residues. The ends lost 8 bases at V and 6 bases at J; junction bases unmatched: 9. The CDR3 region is CAGGAGEGEQYF. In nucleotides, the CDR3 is TGTGCCGGAGGAGCGGGAGAAGGCGAGCAGTACTTC.

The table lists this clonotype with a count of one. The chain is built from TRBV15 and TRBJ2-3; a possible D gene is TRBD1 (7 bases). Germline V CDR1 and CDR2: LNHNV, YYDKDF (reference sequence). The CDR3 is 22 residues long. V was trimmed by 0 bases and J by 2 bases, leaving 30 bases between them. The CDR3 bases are TGTGCCACCAGCAGAGATCGGGTTTGGCAGGGGGGTGAGAGCGAACCCACAGATACGCAGTATTTT. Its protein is CATSRDRVWQGGESEPTDTQYF.

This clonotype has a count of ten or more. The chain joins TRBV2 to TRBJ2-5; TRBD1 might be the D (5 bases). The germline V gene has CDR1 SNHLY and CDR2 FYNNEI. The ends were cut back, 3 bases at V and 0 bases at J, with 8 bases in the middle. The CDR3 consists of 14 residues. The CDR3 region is CASSEGPNQETQYF. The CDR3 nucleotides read TGTGCCAGCAGTGAGGGGCCAAACCAAGAGACCCAGTACTTC.